The entry below describes one T cell receptor beta chain. This sample is part of a study of OX40 agonist ivuxolimab in advanced cancers. About the research overall: With a range of roughly 23 to 79, age averaged about 58 years, and approximately 83% were male.

Germline CDR1 SGHRS, CDR2 YFSETQ. This CDR3 region has 15 residues. Unmatched junction bases numbered 8, after V lost 5 bases and J lost 6 bases. Produced via immunoSEQ multiplex PCR; TCRdb's table is partial and in-frame only. The sample consists of around 13,000 clones, less than 80% of them appearing once. This TCR came from an adult with an advanced solid tumor such as melanoma, head and neck, liver or kidney cancer. This chain connects TRBV5-1 to TRBJ2-1; 10 bases are a match to TRBD1. Sample: CD4+ or CD8+ T cells sorted from blood, taken in a trial of the OX40 agonist ivuxolimab. CDR3 bases: TGCGCCAGCAGAGATACCGGGACAGGGGTCAATGAGCAGTTCTTC. Translated: CASRDTGTGVNEQFF. The whole variable domain, remainder taken from reference TRBV5-1 and TRBJ2-1, is KAGVTQTPRYLIKTRGQQVTLSCSPISGHRSVSWYQQTPGQGLQFLFEYFSETQRNKGNFPGRFSGRQFSNSRSEMNVSTLELGDSALYLCASRDTGTGVNEQFFGPGTRLTVL.